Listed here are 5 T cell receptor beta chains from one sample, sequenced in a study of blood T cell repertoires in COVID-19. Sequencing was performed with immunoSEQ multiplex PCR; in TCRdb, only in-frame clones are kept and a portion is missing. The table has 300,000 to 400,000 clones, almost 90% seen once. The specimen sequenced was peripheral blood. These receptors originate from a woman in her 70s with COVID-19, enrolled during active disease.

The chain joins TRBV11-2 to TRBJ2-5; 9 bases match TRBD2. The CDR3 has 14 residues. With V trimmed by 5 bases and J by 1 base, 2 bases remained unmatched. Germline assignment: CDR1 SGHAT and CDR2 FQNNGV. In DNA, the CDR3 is TGTGCCAGCAGCAAAGCGGGGGGCCAAGAGACCCAGTACTTC. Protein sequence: CASSKAGGQETQYF.

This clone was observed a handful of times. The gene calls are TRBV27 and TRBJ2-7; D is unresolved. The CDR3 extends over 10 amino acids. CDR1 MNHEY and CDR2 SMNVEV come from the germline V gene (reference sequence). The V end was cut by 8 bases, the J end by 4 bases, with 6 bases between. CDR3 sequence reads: CASGQYEQYF. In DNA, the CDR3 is TGTGCCAGCGGTCAGTACGAGCAGTACTTC.

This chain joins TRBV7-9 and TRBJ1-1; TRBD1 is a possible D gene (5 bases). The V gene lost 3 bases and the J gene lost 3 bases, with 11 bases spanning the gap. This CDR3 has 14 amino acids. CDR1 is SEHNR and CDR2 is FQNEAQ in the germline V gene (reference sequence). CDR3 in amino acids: CASSFSGGDTEAFF. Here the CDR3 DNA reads TGTGCCAGCAGCTTTAGTGGGGGGGACACTGAAGCTTTCTTT.

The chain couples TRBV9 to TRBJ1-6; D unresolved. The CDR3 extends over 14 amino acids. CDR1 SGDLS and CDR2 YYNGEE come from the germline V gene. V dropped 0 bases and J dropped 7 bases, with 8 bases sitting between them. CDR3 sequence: CASSVVSGNSPLHF. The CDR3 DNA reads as TGTGCCAGCAGCGTAGTTTCGGGGAATTCACCCCTCCACTTT.

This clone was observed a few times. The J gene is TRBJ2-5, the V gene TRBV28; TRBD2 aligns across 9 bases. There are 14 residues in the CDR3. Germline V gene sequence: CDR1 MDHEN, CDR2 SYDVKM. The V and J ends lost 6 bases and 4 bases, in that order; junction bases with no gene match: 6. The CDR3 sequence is CASRGGGAAETQYF. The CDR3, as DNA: TGTGCCAGCAGAGGCGGGGGGGCAGCAGAGACCCAGTACTTC. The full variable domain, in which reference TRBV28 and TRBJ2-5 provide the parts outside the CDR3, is DVKVTQSSRYLVKRTGEKVFLECVQDMDHENMFWYRQDPGLGLRLIYFSYDVKMKEKGDIPEGYSVSREKKERFSLILESASTNQTSMYLCASRGGGAAETQYFGPGTRLLVL.